This T cell receptor beta chain stems from a study of T cell clones after liver transplantation. In the study overall: Immunosuppression withdrawal was tried within 2 years after liver transplantation in this trial. Third-party-reactive TCRbeta sequences from pre-transplant mixed lymphocyte reactions served as antigen-independent comparators.

In this sample, this clone turned up once. Germline CDR1 PRHDT, CDR2 FYEKMQ (reference sequence). The CDR3 extends over 18 amino acids. V was shortened by 0 bases and J by 5 bases, with 21 bases between the two germline ends. Using immunoSEQ multiplex PCR, the repertoire was profiled, and TCRdb retains in-frame clones only, with some absent. The sample has tens of thousands of clones, over 65% seen once. The material was CD4+ T cells from blood, obtained at the 22-month timepoint. The rearrangement links TRBV13 to TRBJ2-3; D may correspond to TRBD1 or TRBD2 (5 bases each). The clonotype comes from a human patient who received a liver transplant. Some T cells may have come from the graft donor. The CDR3 is CASSLGGAGWVIRDTQYF. CDR3 DNA: TGTGCCAGCAGCTTAGGCGGGGCAGGATGGGTGATTAGAGATACGCAGTATTTT.